The clone carrying this T cell receptor (beta chain) has ten or more counts. This same CDR3 is encoded by further DNA sequences in the sample. Those who donated were healthy HIV-negative adults, with no recent acute infections or vaccinations reported. Produced via immunoSEQ multiplex PCR; TCRdb's table is partial and in-frame only. This sample has just under 350,000 clones, with 73% found just once. This entry is derived from a study of shared clonotypes between healthy human individuals. Study-level information: Three plates each covered CD4 naive and memory; CD8 naive two, CD8 memory one.

The sequence was obtained from a man in his thirties or forties in good health. Sequencing was done on a sample of memory CD4+ T cells sorted from blood. Subset noted: CD45RA-negative fraction.

The CDR3 is CASSDVGQGTDTQYF. In nucleotides, the CDR3 is TGTGCCAGCAGTGATGTAGGACAGGGCACAGATACGCAGTATTTT. The rearrangement joins TRBV2 to TRBJ2-3; 7 positions agree with TRBD1. The CDR3 contains 15 residues. From germline, CDR1 is SNHLY and CDR2 FYNNEI. V lost 3 bases, J lost 1 base, and 4 bases stayed unmatched.